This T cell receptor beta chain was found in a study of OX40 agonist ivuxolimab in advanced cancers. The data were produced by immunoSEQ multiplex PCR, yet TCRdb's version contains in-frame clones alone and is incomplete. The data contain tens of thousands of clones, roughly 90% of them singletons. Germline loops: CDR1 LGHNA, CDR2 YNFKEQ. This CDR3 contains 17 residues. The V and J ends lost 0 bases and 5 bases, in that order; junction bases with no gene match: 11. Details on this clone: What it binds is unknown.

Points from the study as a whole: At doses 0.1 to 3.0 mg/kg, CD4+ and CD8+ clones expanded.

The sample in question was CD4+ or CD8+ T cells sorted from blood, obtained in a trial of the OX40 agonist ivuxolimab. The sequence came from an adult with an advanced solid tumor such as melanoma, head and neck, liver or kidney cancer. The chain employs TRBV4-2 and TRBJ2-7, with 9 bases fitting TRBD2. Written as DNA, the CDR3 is TGTGCCAGCAGCCAAGATCCCCCGCGGGAGGGCCCCCACGAGCAGTACTTC. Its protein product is CASSQDPPREGPHEQYF.